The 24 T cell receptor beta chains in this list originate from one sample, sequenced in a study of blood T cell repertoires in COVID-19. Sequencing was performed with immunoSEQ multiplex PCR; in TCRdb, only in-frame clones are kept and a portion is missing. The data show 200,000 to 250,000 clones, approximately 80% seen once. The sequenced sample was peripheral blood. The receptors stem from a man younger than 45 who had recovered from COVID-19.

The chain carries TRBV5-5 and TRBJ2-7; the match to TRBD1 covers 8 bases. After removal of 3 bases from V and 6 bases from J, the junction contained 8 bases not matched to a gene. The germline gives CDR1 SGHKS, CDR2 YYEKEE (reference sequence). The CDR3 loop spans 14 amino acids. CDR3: CASSWATGGLEQYF. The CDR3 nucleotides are TGTGCCAGCAGCTGGGCCACAGGGGGGCTCGAGCAGTACTTC.

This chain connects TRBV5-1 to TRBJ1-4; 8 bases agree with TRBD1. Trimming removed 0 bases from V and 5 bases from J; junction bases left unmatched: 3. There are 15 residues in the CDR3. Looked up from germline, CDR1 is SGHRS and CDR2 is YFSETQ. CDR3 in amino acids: CASSLGQGLNEKLFF. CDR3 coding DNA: TGCGCCAGCAGCTTGGGACAGGGGTTAAATGAAAAACTGTTTTTT.

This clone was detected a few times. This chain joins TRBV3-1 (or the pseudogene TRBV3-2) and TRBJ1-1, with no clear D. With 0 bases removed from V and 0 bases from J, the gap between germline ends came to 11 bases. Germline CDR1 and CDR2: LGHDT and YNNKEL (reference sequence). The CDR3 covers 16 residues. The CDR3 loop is CASSQDTPTLNTEAFF. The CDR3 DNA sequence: TGTGCCAGCAGCCAAGATACCCCCACACTGAACACTGAAGCTTTCTTT.

CDR3 region: CARLNTGELFF. The CDR3 region has the DNA TGCGCCAGACTGAACACCGGGGAGCTGTTTTTT. The chain carries TRBV10-1 and TRBJ2-2; D unresolved. This CDR3 comprises 11 residues. Trimming cost V 9 bases and J 1 base, with 3 bases left between them. Germline loops: CDR1 WNHNN, CDR2 SYGVQD (reference sequence).

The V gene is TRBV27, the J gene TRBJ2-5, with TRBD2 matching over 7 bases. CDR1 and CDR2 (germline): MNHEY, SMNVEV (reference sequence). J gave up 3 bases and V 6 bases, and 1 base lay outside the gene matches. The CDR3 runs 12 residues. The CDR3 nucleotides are TGTGCCAGCAGACGGGGGGAAGAGACCCAGTACTTC. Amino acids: CASRRGEETQYF.

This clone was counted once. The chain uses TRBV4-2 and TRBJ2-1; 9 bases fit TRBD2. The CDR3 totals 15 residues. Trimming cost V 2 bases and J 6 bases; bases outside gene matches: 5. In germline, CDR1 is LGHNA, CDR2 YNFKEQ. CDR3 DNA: TGTGCCAGCAGCCAACGTGCGGGGGGGCCCAATGAGCAGTTCTTC. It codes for CASSQRAGGPNEQFF.

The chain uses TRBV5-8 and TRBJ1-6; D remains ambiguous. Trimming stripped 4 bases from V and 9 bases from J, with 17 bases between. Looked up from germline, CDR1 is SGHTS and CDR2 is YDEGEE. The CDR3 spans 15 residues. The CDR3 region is CASSPGSLWGSPLHF. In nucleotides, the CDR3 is TGTGCCAGCAGCCCCGGGAGCCTCTGGGGTTCACCCCTCCACTTT.

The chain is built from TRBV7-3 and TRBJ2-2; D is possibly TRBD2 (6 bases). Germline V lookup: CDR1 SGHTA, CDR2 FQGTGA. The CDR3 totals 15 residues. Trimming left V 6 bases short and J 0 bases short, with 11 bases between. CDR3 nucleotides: TGTGCCAGCAGACTCGGGGGTCCGAACACCGGGGAGCTGTTTTTT. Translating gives CASRLGGPNTGELFF.

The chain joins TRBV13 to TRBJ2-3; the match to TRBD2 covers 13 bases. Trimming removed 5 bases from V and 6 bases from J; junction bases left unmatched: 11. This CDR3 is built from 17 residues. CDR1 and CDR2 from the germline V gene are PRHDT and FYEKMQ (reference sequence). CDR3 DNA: TGTGCCAGCAGCGGAAGACTAGCGGGGGGTGTCCTGGATACGCAGTATTTT. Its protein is CASSGRLAGGVLDTQYF.

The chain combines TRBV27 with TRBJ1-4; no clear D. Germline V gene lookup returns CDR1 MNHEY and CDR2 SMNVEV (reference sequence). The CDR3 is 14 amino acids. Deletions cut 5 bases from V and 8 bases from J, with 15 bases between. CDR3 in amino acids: CASSPRGAGEKLFF. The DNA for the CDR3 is TGTGCCAGCAGTCCCCGGGGAGCCGGCGAAAAACTGTTTTTT.

CDR3 sequence reads: CASSVEAGGAYEQYF. In DNA, the CDR3 is TGTGCCAGCAGCGTAGAGGCGGGGGGGGCCTACGAGCAGTACTTC. The V gene is TRBV9, the J gene TRBJ2-7, with 9 nucleotides matching TRBD2. This CDR3 has 15 amino acids. V lost 0 bases to trimming and J lost 2 bases; unmatched junction nucleotides: 3. Germline V gene sequence: CDR1 SGDLS, CDR2 YYNGEE.

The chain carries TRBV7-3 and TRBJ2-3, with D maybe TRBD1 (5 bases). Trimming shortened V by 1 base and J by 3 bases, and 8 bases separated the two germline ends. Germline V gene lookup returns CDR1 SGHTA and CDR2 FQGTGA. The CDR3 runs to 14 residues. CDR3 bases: TGTGCCAGCAGCTTAAGCAGGGATACAGATACGCAGTATTTT. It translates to CASSLSRDTDTQYF.

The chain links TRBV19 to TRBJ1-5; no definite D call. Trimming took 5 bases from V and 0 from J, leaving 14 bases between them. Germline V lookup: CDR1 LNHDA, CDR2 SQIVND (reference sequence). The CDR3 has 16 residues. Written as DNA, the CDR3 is TGTGCCAGTAGTGGTCCGCGGCCTGTTAGCAATCAGCCCCAGCATTTT. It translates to CASSGPRPVSNQPQHF.

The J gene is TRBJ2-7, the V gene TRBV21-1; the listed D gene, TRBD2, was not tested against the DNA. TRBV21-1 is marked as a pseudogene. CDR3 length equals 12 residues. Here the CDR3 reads CASQNIVYEQYV. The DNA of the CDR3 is TGTGCCAGCCAAAATATAGTCTACGAGCAGTACGTC.

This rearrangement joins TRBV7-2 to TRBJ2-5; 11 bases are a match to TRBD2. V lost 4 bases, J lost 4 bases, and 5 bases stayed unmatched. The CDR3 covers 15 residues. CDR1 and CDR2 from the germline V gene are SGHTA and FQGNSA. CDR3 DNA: TGTGCCAGCAGCTATCAAGGGACTAGCGGAGAGACCCAGTACTTC. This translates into CASSYQGTSGETQYF.

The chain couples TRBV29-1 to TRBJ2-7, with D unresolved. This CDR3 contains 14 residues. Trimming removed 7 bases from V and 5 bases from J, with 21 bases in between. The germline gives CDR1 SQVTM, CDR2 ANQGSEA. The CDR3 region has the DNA TGCAGCGCCTACTCCCCGTCTATGGGCAACGAGCAGTACTTC. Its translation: CSAYSPSMGNEQYF.

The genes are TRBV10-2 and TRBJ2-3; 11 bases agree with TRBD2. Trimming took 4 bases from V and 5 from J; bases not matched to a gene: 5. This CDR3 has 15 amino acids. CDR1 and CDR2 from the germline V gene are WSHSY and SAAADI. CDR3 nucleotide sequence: TGCGCCAGCAGTGCGGGACTAGCGGAACTAGATACGCAGTATTTT. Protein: CASSAGLAELDTQYF.

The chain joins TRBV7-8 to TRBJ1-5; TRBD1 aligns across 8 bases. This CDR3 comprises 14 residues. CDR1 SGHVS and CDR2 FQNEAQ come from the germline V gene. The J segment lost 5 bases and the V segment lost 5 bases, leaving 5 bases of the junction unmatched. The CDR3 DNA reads TGTGCCAGCAGCCCAACAGGGGGGGATCAGCCCCAGCATTTT. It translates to CASSPTGGDQPQHF.

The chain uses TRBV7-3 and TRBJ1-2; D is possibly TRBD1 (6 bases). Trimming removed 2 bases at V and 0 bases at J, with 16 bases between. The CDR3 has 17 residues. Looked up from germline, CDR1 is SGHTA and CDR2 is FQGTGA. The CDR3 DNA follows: TGTGCCAGCAGCTTAGGACCGTCAGGGGTAGCTAACTATGGCTACACCTTC. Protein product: CASSLGPSGVANYGYTF.

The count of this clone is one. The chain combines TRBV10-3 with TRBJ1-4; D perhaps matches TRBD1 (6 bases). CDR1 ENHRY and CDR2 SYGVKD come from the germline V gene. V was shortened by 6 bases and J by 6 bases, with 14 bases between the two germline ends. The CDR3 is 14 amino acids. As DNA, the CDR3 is TGTGCCATCAGCGCATCACAGGGAGATGAAAAACTGTTTTTT. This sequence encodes CAISASQGDEKLFF.

CDR3 DNA: TGTGCCAGTAGTATACAATACCGGAATGACGGCGGAGGCTACACCTTC. It specifies CASSIQYRNDGGGYTF. This chain connects TRBV19 to TRBJ1-2; D ambiguous. CDR1 and CDR2 (germline): LNHDA, SQIVND (reference sequence). This CDR3 has 16 amino acids. Trimming removed 2 bases at V and 8 bases at J, with 21 bases between. The whole variable domain, remainder taken from reference TRBV19 and TRBJ1-2, is DGGITQSPKYLFRKEGQNVTLSCEQNLNHDAMYWYRQDPGQGLRLIYYSQIVNDFQKGDIAEGYSVSREKKESFPLTVTSAQKNPTAFYLCASSIQYRNDGGGYTFGSGTRLTVV.

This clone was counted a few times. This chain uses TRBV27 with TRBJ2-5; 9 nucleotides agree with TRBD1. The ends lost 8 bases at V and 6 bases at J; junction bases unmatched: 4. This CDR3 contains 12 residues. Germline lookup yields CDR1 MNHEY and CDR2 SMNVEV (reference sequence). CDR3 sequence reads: CASGQGLKTQYF. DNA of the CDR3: TGTGCCAGCGGACAGGGGTTGAAGACCCAGTACTTC.

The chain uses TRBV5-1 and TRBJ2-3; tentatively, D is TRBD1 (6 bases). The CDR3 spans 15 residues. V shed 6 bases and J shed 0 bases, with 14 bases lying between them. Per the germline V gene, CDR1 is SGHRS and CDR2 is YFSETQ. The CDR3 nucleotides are TGCGCCAGCACCACAGGGTCCTCTAGCACAGATACGCAGTATTTT. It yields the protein CASTTGSSSTDTQYF.

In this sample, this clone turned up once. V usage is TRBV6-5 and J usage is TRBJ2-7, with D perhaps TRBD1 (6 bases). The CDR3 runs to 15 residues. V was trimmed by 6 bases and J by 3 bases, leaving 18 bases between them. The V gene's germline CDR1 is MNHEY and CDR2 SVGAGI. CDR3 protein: CASSTLGQGFYEQYF. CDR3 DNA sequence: TGTGCCAGCAGCACCTTGGGGCAGGGGTTCTACGAGCAGTACTTC.